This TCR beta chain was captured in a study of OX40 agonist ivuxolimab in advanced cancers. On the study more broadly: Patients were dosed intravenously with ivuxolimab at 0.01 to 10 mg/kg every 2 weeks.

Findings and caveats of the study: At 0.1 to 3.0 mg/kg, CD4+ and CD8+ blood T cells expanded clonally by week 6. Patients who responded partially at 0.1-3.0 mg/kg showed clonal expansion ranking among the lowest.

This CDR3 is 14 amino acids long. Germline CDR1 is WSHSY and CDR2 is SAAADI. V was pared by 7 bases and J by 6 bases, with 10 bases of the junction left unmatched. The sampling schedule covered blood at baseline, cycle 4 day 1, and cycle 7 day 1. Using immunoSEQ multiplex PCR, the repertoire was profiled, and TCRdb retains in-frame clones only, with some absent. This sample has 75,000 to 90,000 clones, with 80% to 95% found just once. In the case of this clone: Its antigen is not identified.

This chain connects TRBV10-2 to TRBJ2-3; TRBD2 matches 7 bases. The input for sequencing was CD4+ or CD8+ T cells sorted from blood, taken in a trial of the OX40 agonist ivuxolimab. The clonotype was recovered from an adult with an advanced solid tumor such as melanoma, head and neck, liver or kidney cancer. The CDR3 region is CASIPPAGVDTQYF. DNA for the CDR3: TGCGCCAGCATCCCACCCGCGGGGGTTGATACGCAGTATTTT.